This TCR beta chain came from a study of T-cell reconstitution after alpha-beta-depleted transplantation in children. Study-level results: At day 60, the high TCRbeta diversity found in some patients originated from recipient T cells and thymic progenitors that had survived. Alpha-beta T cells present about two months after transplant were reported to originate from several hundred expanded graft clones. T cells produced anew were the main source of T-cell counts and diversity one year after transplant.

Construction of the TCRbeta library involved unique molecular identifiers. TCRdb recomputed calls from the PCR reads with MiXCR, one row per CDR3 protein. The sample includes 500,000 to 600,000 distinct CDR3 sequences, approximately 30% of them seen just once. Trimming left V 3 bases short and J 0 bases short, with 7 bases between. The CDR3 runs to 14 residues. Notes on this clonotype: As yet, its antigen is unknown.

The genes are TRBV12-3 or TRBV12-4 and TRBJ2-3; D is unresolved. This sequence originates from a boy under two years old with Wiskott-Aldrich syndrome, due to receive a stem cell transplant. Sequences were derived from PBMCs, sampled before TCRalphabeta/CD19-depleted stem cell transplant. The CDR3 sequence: CASSFLTSTDTQYF. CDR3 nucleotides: TGTGCCAGCAGTTTCCTGACTAGCACAGATACGCAGTATTTT.